These T cell receptor beta chains were read from a single sample in a study of tumor-infiltrating lymphocytes in primary liver carcinoma. TCRdb independently ran MiXCR on the multiplex PCR reads; one entry per CDR3 protein. This sample has tens of thousands of distinct CDR3 sequences; about three quarters occur once, and the top ten carry about a fifth. Sequencing was performed on liver tumor tissue from sampling region 2. These receptors were taken from a man aged 35 to 55 with primary liver carcinoma and hepatitis B virus infection. Each CDR3 is given with its conserved first and last residue. D genes are given only for firm matches. Only part of the rows carry a size: once, few, many, or a class if the clone is expanded.

v_call	j_call	clone_size	d_call	cdr3_aa	cdr3_nt
TRBV5-4	TRBJ2-7	NA	NA	CATSLQWLDEQYF	TGTGCCACCAGCTTACAGTGGCTTGACGAGCAGTACTTC
TRBV14	TRBJ2-5	NA	NA	CGSSQDLGYQETQYF	TGTGGCAGCAGTCAAGATCTGGGTTATCAAGAGACCCAGTACTTC
TRBV7-9	TRBJ2-5	NA	NA	CASSSGIAQETQYF	TGTGCCAGCAGCTCGGGAATAGCCCAAGAAACCCAGTACTTC
TRBV29-1	TRBJ1-2	NA	NA	CSARTGSSYGYTF	TGCAGCGCCCGGACTGGGAGTAGCTATGGCTACACCTTC
TRBV5-8	TRBJ2-1	NA	NA	CTSSPSVIGGYEQFF	TGTACCAGCAGCCCCTCAGTAATAGGAGGCTATGAGCAGTTCTTC
TRBV6-1	TRBJ1-5	NA	NA	CAGNLVRGGNQSQHF	TGTGCCGGCAATCTTGTCAGGGGAGGCAATCAGTCCCAGCATTTT
TRBV7-8	TRBJ2-7	NA	NA	CASSPKDIRYEQYF	TGCGCCAGCAGCCCGAAGGACATCCGCTACGAGCAGTACTTC
TRBV29-1	TRBJ2-1	NA	TRBD2	CSATSGKIYEQFF	TGCAGCGCGACTAGCGGGAAGATCTATGAGCAGTTCTTC
TRBV5-1	TRBJ2-1	NA	NA	CASCLGGDNEQFF	TGCGCCAGCTGCTTGGGTGGGGACAATGAGCAGTTCTTC
TRBV7-2	TRBJ1-1	few	TRBD1	CASSLASSRGQGDEAFF	TGTGCCAGCAGCTTAGCGTCTAGCCGGGGACAGGGCGATGAAGCTTTCTTT
TRBV4-3	TRBJ2-1	NA	TRBD2	CPSSRSGGRGNNEQFF	TGCCCCAGCAGCCGTTCAGGCGGGAGGGGCAACAATGAGCAGTTCTTC
TRBV20-1	TRBJ2-1	NA	TRBD2	CSARVVAGDANEQFF	TGCAGTGCTAGAGTGGTCGCGGGAGACGCAAATGAGCAGTTCTTC
TRBV4-2	TRBJ2-7	NA	NA	CASSQDMGSGYEQYF	TGTGCCAGTAGCCAAGATATGGGGAGCGGCTACGAGCAATACTTC
TRBV28	TRBJ2-1	many	TRBD1	CASSSPGQGSNEQFF	TGTGCCAGCAGCTCGCCGGGACAGGGTTCCAATGAGCAGTTCTTC
TRBV7-9	TRBJ1-4	few	NA	CTSGLWDGTPTNEKLFF	TGTACCAGCGGACTGTGGGACGGGACCCCAACTAATGAAAAACTGTTTTTT
TRBV29-1	TRBJ1-2	NA	NA	CSGGGLTYVYTF	TGCAGCGGAGGGGGATTGACCTATGTCTACACCTTC
TRBV4-2	TRBJ2-1	few	NA	CASSQLSGLSYYEQFF	TGTGCCAGCAGCCAACTTAGTGGGCTCTCCTACTATGAGCAGTTCTTC
TRBV5-4	TRBJ2-7	NA	NA	CASSWDHSYEQYF	TGTGCCAGCAGCTGGGACCATTCCTACGAGCAGTACTTC
TRBV11-2	TRBJ2-5	NA	NA	CANSSIPHDGETQYF	TGTGCCAACAGCTCAATCCCCCATGACGGGGAGACCCAGTACTTC
TRBV7-8	TRBJ2-7	once	NA	CTSSAGGDEQCF	TGTACCAGCAGCGCCGGGGGTGACGAGCAGTGCTTC
TRBV6-2/TRBV6-3	TRBJ2-7	NA	TRBD2	CASSYGLASKQYF	TGTGCTAGCAGTTATGGACTAGCAAGCAAGCAGTACTTC
TRBV10-3	TRBJ2-2	NA	NA	CAISDPEGTGATNTGEPFF	TGTGCCATCAGTGACCCGGAGGGAACGGGAGCCACGAACACCGGGGAGCCGTTTTTT
TRBV12-3/TRBV12-4	TRBJ2-7	NA	NA	CVSSLGFSYEQYF	TGCGTCAGCAGTTTAGGGTTCTCTTACGAGCAGTACTTC
TRBV6-1	TRBJ2-1	NA	TRBD2	CASSTETSGQWEQFF	TGTGCCAGCAGTACCGAGACTAGCGGTCAGTGGGAGCAGTTCTTC
TRBV5-6	TRBJ2-2	NA	NA	CASSRTNERTGELFF	TGTGCCAGCAGCCGGACTAACGAGAGGACCGGGGAGCTGTTTTTT
TRBV5-5	TRBJ2-5	many	NA	CASSLESGPRETQYF	TGTGCCAGCAGCTTGGAATCAGGCCCTAGGGAGACCCAGTACTTC
TRBV2	TRBJ2-1	NA	NA	CASSPLQQGTKSEQFF	TGTGCCAGCAGTCCTCTTCAACAGGGAACTAAGAGTGAGCAGTTCTTC
TRBV5-5	TRBJ2-5	NA	NA	CASSPNGDGQETQYF	TGTGCCAGTAGCCCGAACGGGGACGGCCAAGAGACCCAGTACTTC
TRBV11-3	TRBJ2-1	NA	NA	CASSINAKEQLF	TGTGCCAGCAGCATAAATGCCAAAGAGCAGCTCTTC
TRBV29-1	TRBJ2-5	NA	TRBD1	CSIETDRVRAETQYF	TGCAGCATTGAGACGGACAGGGTGCGAGCAGAGACCCAGTACTTC
TRBV5-1	TRBJ2-3	NA	NA	CASSLEGFTTDMQYF	TGCGCCAGCAGCCTGGAAGGCTTTACCACAGATATGCAGTATTTT
TRBV28	TRBJ1-6	NA	TRBD1	CASSLDRISSYNSHLHF	TGTGCCAGCAGTTTGGACAGGATATCGTCCTATAATTCACACCTCCACTTT
TRBV28	TRBJ2-7	many	TRBD2	CASSSPAGGTTYEQYF	TGTGCCAGCAGTTCCCCCGCGGGGGGGACGACCTACGAGCAGTACTTC
TRBV11-2	TRBJ2-1	NA	TRBD2	CASSLGLAGPNEQFF	TGTGCTAGCAGCCTGGGACTAGCGGGGCCCAATGAGCAGTTCTTC
TRBV7-9	TRBJ2-5	NA	NA	CASSLPRGEETQYF	TGTGCCAGTAGCTTACCCAGGGGAGAAGAGACCCAGTACTTC
TRBV5-1	TRBJ1-1	NA	NA	CANRLAGGARTEAFF	TGCGCCAACCGCTTGGCCGGAGGGGCAAGGACTGAAGCTTTCTTT
TRBV7-9	TRBJ2-5	few	TRBD1	CASSFWTGGEEAQYF	TGCGCCAGCAGCTTCTGGACAGGGGGAGAAGAGGCCCAGTACTTC
TRBV16	TRBJ2-7	many	NA	CASSQSGAYEQYF	TGTGCCAGCAGCCAATCAGGGGCCTACGAGCAGTACTTC
TRBV6-1	TRBJ2-2	NA	NA	CASKPGTGTRELFF	TGTGCCAGCAAACCGGGGACGGGCACCCGGGAGCTGTTCTTT
TRBV29-1	TRBJ1-2	NA	NA	CSDDSSYCYTF	TGCAGCGACGACAGCAGCTATTGCTACACCTTC
TRBV11-2	TRBJ2-1	NA	TRBD2	CASSRPRTSVYYEQFF	TGTGCCAGTAGCCGTCCCCGGACTAGCGTCTACTATGAGCAGTTCTTC
TRBV29-1	TRBJ2-7	NA	NA	CSGTGCYEQYF	TGCAGCGGGACTGGGTGCTACGAGCAGTACTTC